The clone carrying this T cell receptor (beta chain) appeared a few times. This CDR3 region has 15 residues. Germline V gene lookup returns CDR1 SGHDT and CDR2 YYEEEE. The germline V and J ends were trimmed by 4 bases and 0 bases, with 11 bases remaining between them. The data belong to a study of regulatory T cells in long-lasting Graves disease. This sample's time point: persistent/refractory GD, antithyroid drugs over 5 years with positive TRAb. PBMCs provided the RNA from which the TCR library was made. The authors built TCR beta libraries using iRepertoire HTBI primers and Arm-PCR of CDR3 regions. TCRdb itself ran the multiplex PCR reads through MiXCR, one entry per CDR3 protein. Here the sample spans some 370,000 distinct CDR3 sequences, around 20% being singletons.

V gene TRBV5-6 combines with J gene TRBJ1-5, with D perhaps TRBD1 (6 bases). The source was peripheral blood mononuclear cells (PBMCs), collected when the disease was refractory, from a patient treated with antithyroid drugs. The TCR originated in a female donor with Graves disease. The CDR3 DNA reads as TGTGCCAGCAGCAGGGGGACTTTTAGCAATCAGCCCCAGCATTTT. It translates to CASSRGTFSNQPQHF.